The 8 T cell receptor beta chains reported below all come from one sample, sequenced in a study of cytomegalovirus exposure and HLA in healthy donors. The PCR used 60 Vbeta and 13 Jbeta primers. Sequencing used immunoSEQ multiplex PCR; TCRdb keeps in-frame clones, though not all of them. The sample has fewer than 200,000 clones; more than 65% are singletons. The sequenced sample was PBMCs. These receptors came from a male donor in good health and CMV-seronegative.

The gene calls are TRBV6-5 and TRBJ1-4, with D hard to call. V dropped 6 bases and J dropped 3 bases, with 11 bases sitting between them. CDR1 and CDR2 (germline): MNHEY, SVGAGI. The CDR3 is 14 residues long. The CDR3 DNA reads TGTGCCAGCAGCGCGCGTTCTGCTAATGAAAAACTGTTTTTT. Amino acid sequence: CASSARSANEKLFF.

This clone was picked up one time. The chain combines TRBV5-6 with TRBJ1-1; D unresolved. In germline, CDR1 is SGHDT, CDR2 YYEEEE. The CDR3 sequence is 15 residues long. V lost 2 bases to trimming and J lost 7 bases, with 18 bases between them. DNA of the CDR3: TGTGCCAGCAGCTTCCAACCGCGAGGGCGAAGTGAAGCTTTCTTT. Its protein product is CASSFQPRGRSEAFF. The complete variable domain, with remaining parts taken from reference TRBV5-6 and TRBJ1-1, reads DAGVTQSPTHLIKTRGQQVTLRCSPKSGHDTVSWYQQALGQGPQFIFQYYEEEERQRGNFPDRFSGHQFPNYSSELNVNALLLGDSALYLCASSFQPRGRSEAFFGQGTRLTVV.

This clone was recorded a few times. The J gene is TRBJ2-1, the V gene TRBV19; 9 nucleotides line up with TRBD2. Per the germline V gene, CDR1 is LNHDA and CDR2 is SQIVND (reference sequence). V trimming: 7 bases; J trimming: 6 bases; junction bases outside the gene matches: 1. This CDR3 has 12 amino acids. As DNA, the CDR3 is TGTGCCAGTACGCGGGGGGGCAATGAGCAGTTCTTC. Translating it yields CASTRGGNEQFF. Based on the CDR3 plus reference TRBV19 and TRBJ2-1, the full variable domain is DGGITQSPKYLFRKEGQNVTLSCEQNLNHDAMYWYRQDPGQGLRLIYYSQIVNDFQKGDIAEGYSVSREKKESFPLTVTSAQKNPTAFYLCASTRGGNEQFFGPGTRLTVL.

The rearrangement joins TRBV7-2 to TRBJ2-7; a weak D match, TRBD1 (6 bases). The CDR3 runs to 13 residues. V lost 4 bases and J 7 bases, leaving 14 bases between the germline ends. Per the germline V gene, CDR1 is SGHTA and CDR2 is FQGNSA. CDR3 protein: CASSSIPQGEQYF. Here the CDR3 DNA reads TGTGCCAGCAGCTCTATCCCCCAGGGGGAGCAGTACTTC.

This chain's CDR3 is CASSPQRGGYTEAFF. The CDR3 nucleotides are TGTGCCAGCTCACCGCAAAGAGGGGGCTACACTGAAGCTTTCTTT. V is TRBV18 and J is TRBJ1-1, with 7 bases fitting TRBD1. The germline gives CDR1 KGHSH, CDR2 LQKENI. The CDR3 runs to 15 residues. With V trimmed by 3 bases and J by 3 bases, 7 bases remained unmatched.

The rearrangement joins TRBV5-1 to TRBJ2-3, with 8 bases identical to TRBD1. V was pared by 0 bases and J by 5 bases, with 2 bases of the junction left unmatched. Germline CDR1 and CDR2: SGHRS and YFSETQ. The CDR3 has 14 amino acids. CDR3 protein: CASSLVQGVDTQYF. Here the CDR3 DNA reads TGCGCCAGCAGCTTGGTACAGGGGGTAGATACGCAGTATTTT.

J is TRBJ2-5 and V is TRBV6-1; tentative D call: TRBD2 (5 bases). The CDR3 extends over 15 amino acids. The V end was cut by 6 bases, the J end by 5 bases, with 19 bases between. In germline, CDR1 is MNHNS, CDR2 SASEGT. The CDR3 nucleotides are TGTGCCAGCAGCTTATTTAGCGCCCCCACCGAGACCCAGTACTTC. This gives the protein CASSLFSAPTETQYF.

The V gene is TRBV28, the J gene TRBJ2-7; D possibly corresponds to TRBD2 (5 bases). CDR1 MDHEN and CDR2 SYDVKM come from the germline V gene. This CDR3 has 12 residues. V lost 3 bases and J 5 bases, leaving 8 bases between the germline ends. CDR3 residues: CASSFVRDEQYF. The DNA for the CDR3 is TGTGCCAGCAGTTTCGTGCGGGACGAGCAGTACTTC.